Listed below are T cell receptor beta chains from one sample, sequenced in a study of blood T cell repertoires in COVID-19. Libraries were prepared by immunoSEQ multiplex PCR; TCRdb keeps only in-frame clonotypes and omits some of them. The sample includes 85,000 to 120,000 clones, around 90% of them seen just once. The sample taken for sequencing was peripheral blood. The source is a woman aged 45 to 65 with COVID-19, enrolled during active disease. Both conserved end residues are part of each CDR3. Each record gives: D gene, J gene, V gene, clone size, CDR3 protein, CDR3 DNA. The D gene is left open where the match is weak. Rows give clone size only sometimes, using once, few, many, or a class for an expanded clone.

D gene: .; J gene: TRBJ2-3; V gene: TRBV6-5; clone size: .; CDR3 protein: CASRAEVTDTQYF; CDR3 DNA: TGTGCCAGCAGGGCAGAGGTCACAGATACGCAGTATTTT
D gene: TRBD2; J gene: TRBJ2-3; V gene: TRBV28; clone size: .; CDR3 protein: CASSLAGGRTDTQYF; CDR3 DNA: TGTGCCAGCAGTTTAGCGGGGGGGCGCACAGATACGCAGTATTTT
D gene: TRBD1; J gene: TRBJ2-7; V gene: TRBV29-1; clone size: .; CDR3 protein: CSAGQGENEQYF; CDR3 DNA: TGCAGCGCCGGACAGGGGGAGAACGAGCAGTACTTC
D gene: .; J gene: TRBJ2-7; V gene: TRBV19; clone size: .; CDR3 protein: CASSIGPVPYEQYF; CDR3 DNA: TGTGCCAGTAGTATTGGTCCGGTACCCTACGAGCAGTACTTC
D gene: TRBD1; J gene: TRBJ1-2; V gene: TRBV15; clone size: .; CDR3 protein: CATSADRETGYTF; CDR3 DNA: TGTGCCACCAGCGCAGACAGGGAAACGGGCTACACCTTC
D gene: .; J gene: TRBJ1-5; V gene: TRBV4-2; clone size: .; CDR3 protein: CASSQDHSSNQPQHF; CDR3 DNA: TGTGCCAGCAGCCAAGATCACTCTAGCAATCAGCCCCAGCATTTT
D gene: .; J gene: TRBJ1-4; V gene: TRBV29-1; clone size: .; CDR3 protein: CSEDKGKLFF; CDR3 DNA: TGCAGCGAGGACAAGGGAAAACTGTTTTTT
D gene: .; J gene: TRBJ1-1; V gene: TRBV7-9; clone size: .; CDR3 protein: CASSLVADTEAFF; CDR3 DNA: TGTGCCAGCAGCTTAGTGGCAGACACTGAAGCTTTCTTT
D gene: TRBD1; J gene: TRBJ1-1; V gene: TRBV19; clone size: .; CDR3 protein: CASSPEGQGNTEAFF; CDR3 DNA: TGTGCCAGTAGCCCGGAGGGACAGGGGAACACTGAAGCTTTCTTT
D gene: TRBD1; J gene: TRBJ2-3; V gene: TRBV5-1; clone size: .; CDR3 protein: CASSWGTGQGTDTQYF; CDR3 DNA: TGCGCCAGCAGCTGGGGAACGGGACAGGGGACAGATACGCAGTATTTT
D gene: .; J gene: TRBJ1-2; V gene: TRBV7-6; clone size: few; CDR3 protein: CASSLGGRGYTF; CDR3 DNA: TGTGCCAGCAGCTTAGGAGGGCGAGGCTACACCTTC
D gene: TRBD2; J gene: TRBJ2-5; V gene: TRBV11-3; clone size: .; CDR3 protein: CASSLSGGAFQETQYF; CDR3 DNA: TGTGCCAGCAGCTTGAGCGGGGGGGCCTTTCAAGAGACCCAGTACTTC
D gene: .; J gene: TRBJ1-4; V gene: TRBV28; clone size: .; CDR3 protein: CASSLAEGVQSLDEKLFF; CDR3 DNA: TGTGCCAGCAGTTTAGCCGAGGGCGTACAGAGTTTAGATGAAAAACTGTTTTTT
D gene: .; J gene: TRBJ2-1; V gene: TRBV4-1; clone size: .; CDR3 protein: CASSQDISYSYNEQFF; CDR3 DNA: TGCGCCAGCAGCCAAGATATTAGTTACTCCTACAATGAGCAGTTCTTC
D gene: .; J gene: TRBJ2-1; V gene: TRBV28; clone size: .; CDR3 protein: CASSAFTGNNEQFF; CDR3 DNA: TGTGCCAGCAGTGCGTTTACAGGGAACAATGAGCAGTTCTTC